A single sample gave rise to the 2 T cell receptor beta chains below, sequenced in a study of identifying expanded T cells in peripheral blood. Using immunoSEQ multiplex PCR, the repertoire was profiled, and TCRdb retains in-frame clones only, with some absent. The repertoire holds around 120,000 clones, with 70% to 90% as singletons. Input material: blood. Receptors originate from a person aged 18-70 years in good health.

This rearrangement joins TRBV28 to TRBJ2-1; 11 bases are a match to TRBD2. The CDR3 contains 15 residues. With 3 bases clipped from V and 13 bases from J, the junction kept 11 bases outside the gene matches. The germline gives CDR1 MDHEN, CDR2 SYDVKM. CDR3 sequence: CASSFSLAGGLPQFF. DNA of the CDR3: TGTGCCAGCAGTTTTAGTCTAGCGGGAGGACTACCCCAGTTCTTC.

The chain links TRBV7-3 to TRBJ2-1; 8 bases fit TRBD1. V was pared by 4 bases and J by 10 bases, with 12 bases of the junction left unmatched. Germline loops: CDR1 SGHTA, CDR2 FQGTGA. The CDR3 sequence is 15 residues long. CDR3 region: CASSSGQVKAGEQFF. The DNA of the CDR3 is TGTGCCAGCAGCTCGGGACAGGTGAAGGCCGGCGAGCAGTTCTTC. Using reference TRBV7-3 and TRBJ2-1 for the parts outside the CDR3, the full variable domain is GAGVSQTPSNKVTEKGKYVELRCDPISGHTALYWYRQSLGQGPEFLIYFQGTGAADDSGLPNDRFFAVRPEGSVSTLKIQRTERGDSAVYLCASSSGQVKAGEQFFGPGTRLTVL.